This T cell receptor beta chain was found in a study of vaccination and CD4 T cells after COVID-19. The wider study: Cells received overlapping spike peptides from SARS-CoV-2, HCoV-NL63, HCoV-OC43 and HCoV-229E as stimulation.

V was trimmed by 5 bases and J by 0 bases, leaving 17 bases between them. Germline CDR1 is SEHNR and CDR2 is FQNEAQ (reference sequence). The CDR3 is made up of 17 amino acids. Study outcomes and limitations: Reactive clonotype counts went from median around 20 after infection to 38 after vaccination, nonsignificantly.

In regard to this clonotype: Its antigen remains unknown.

Treatment in this sample: roughly 10-day PBMC culture with coronavirus spike peptide pools or control peptides (ViraFEST assay). Medium was half-exchanged with fresh IL-2 medium on days 3 and 7. Scientists ran DNA taken from cultured CD4+ T cells through the Oncomine TCR Beta short-read assay for sequencing. Cultured CD4+ T cells were the source of extracted genomic DNA. In TCRdb, the PCR reads were re-called with MiXCR into one record per CDR3 protein. In the table there are 7,500 to 10,000 distinct CDR3 sequences, roughly 34% of which are singletons. The V call is TRBV7-9, the J call TRBJ1-5; D remains ambiguous. Sequencing was performed on CD4+ T cells from blood, cultured in vitro. This receptor was taken from a human donor who had recovered from COVID-19. Here the CDR3 reads CASSPMFGPYSNQPQHF. DNA for the CDR3: TGTGCCAGCAGCCCCATGTTTGGGCCATATAGCAATCAGCCCCAGCATTTT.